This T cell receptor (beta chain) was observed in a study of beta chain features in type 1 diabetes. What was sequenced were expressed TCRB transcripts, since all of the isolated RNA had been reverse transcribed. TCRdb's table, derived via immunoSEQ multiplex PCR, lists solely in-frame clones and lacks some. Among roughly 250,000 clones listed, around 68% were seen once. Germline CDR1 SGHRS, CDR2 YFSETQ. The CDR3 is 15 residues long. V was clipped by 3 bases and J by 7 bases, with 16 bases between them. This TCR was sampled from a man between 25 and 39 years old in good health. The sample consisted of naive CD4+ T cells from blood. This chain joins TRBV5-1 and TRBJ2-2, with D maybe TRBD1 (6 bases). In DNA, the CDR3 is TGCGCCAGCAGCTCTTCAAGGGGGATCAGCGGGGAGCTGTTTTTT. This sequence encodes CASSSSRGISGELFF.